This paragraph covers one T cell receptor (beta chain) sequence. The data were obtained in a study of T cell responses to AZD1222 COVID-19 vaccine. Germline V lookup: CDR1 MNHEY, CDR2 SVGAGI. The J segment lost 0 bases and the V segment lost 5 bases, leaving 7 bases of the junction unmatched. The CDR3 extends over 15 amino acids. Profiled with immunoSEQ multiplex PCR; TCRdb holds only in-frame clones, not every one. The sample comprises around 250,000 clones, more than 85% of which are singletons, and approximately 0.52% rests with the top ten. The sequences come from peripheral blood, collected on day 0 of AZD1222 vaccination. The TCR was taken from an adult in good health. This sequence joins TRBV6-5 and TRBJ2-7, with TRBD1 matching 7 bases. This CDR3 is CASSRTGTVSYEQYF. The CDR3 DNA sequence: TGTGCCAGCAGTAGGACCGGGACAGTCTCCTACGAGCAGTACTTC.